This entry lists 7 T cell receptor beta chains sequenced from one sample in a study of control samples from healthy donors and cancer patients. Sequencing was performed with immunoSEQ multiplex PCR; in TCRdb, only in-frame clones are kept and a portion is missing. The sample includes under 60,000 clones, roughly 92% of them seen just once. The sequencing sample was made of PBMCs. These receptors all stem from a woman in her forties or fifties with head and neck cancer.

This chain joins TRBV7-9 and TRBJ2-1; perhaps TRBD1 as D (6 bases). Germline values: CDR1 SEHNR, CDR2 FQNEAQ (reference sequence). The CDR3 has 16 residues. The V gene lost 3 bases and the J gene lost 5 bases, with 17 bases spanning the gap. This chain's CDR3 is CASSFPSRGVDNEQFF. CDR3 nucleotide sequence: TGTGCCAGCAGCTTCCCTTCCAGGGGTGTCGACAATGAGCAGTTCTTC. The variable domain in full, completed from reference TRBV7-9 and TRBJ2-1, reads DTGVSQNPRHKITKRGQNVTFRCDPISEHNRLYWYRQTLGQGPEFLTYFQNEAQLEKSRLLSDRFSAERPKGSFSTLEIQRTEQGDSAMYLCASSFPSRGVDNEQFFGPGTRLTVL.

This chain links TRBV7-2 with TRBJ2-7; no clear D. V gave up 4 bases and J gave up 7 bases, with 14 bases separating them. CDR1 and CDR2 from the germline V gene are SGHTA and FQGNSA. CDR3 length: 13 residues. The CDR3 DNA sequence: TGTGCCAGCAGCTCGGCCCCCGAACGAGAGCAGTACTTC. Protein sequence: CASSSAPEREQYF. Variable domain in full (rest from reference TRBV7-2 and TRBJ2-7): GAGVSQSPSNKVTEKGKDVELRCDPISGHTALYWYRQSLGQGLEFLIYFQGNSAPDKSGLPSDRFSAERTGGSVSTLTIQRTQQEDSAVYLCASSSAPEREQYFGPGTRLTVT.

V is TRBV27 and J is TRBJ1-1; 8 bases agree with TRBD1. Trimming at V came to 7 bases and at J to 3 bases, leaving 7 bases not matched to a gene. In germline, CDR1 is MNHEY, CDR2 SMNVEV (reference sequence). The CDR3 has 14 residues. The CDR3 loop is CASTSTGAYTEAFF. CDR3 in DNA: TGTGCCAGCACCTCGACAGGGGCCTACACTGAAGCTTTCTTT.

The chain carries TRBV11-2 and TRBJ1-2, with D tentatively TRBD1 (6 bases). The V and J ends lost 2 bases and 4 bases respectively, with 14 bases between them. The CDR3 spans 15 residues. Germline loops: CDR1 SGHAT, CDR2 FQNNGV. CDR3 coding DNA: TGTGCCAGCAGCTTACCAGGGGTCGTATCCTATGGCTACACCTTC. Translated, it gives CASSLPGVVSYGYTF.

V and J are TRBV4-1 and TRBJ2-7; either TRBD1 or TRBD2 may fit D (5 bases each). The germline V and J ends were trimmed by 0 bases and 7 bases, with 22 bases remaining between them. In germline, CDR1 is MGHRA, CDR2 YSYEKL. The CDR3 runs to 17 residues. The CDR3, as DNA: TGCGCCAGCAGCCAAGAATCCCTCGCCGGGGCCTTGGATGAGCAGTACTTC. Its translation: CASSQESLAGALDEQYF.

V usage is TRBV3-1 (or the pseudogene TRBV3-2) and J usage is TRBJ1-3; D is unclear. The V end lost 1 base, the J end lost 5 bases, and 6 bases lay between the germline ends. The CDR3 has 13 residues. Germline loops: CDR1 LGHDT, CDR2 YNNKEL (reference sequence). The CDR3 region is CASSQGARNTIYF. The CDR3 DNA follows: TGTGCCAGCAGCCAAGGGGCAAGAAACACCATATATTTT.

The CDR3 region is CASSLIQGNTEAFF. CDR3 DNA sequence: TGTGCCAGCAGTTTAATACAGGGGAACACTGAAGCTTTCTTT. The rearrangement joins TRBV28 to TRBJ1-1; D may be TRBD1 (6 bases). Germline lookup yields CDR1 MDHEN and CDR2 SYDVKM. This CDR3 contains 14 residues. V was cut by 2 bases and J by 1 base, with 8 bases left in between.